The T cell receptor beta chain under discussion was sequenced for a study of CD8 T cells in Susac syndrome. An amount of RNA that ranged from roughly 0.5 to 1 ug was reverse transcribed with random hexamers. The method of amplification for TCR beta CDR3 was immunoSEQ multiplex PCR, covering 54 Vbeta and 13 Jbeta. A single record per CDR3 protein comes from TCRdb applying MiXCR to the immunoSEQ multiplex PCR reads. The repertoire holds about 150,000 distinct CDR3 sequences, with just under 95% as singletons. Sequencing of TCR beta was undertaken in CD8+ and CD4+ T cells derived from blood. Those who served as multiple sclerosis controls were treatment-naive patients with stable or active relapsing-remitting disease. Bulk CD8+ and CD4+ cells came from magnetic negative isolation; CD8+ TEMRA by FACS. Germline-derived CDR1 and CDR2 are MNHEY and SMNVEV (reference sequence). Trimming cost V 6 bases and J 9 bases, with 15 bases left between them. The CDR3 has 14 amino acids.

Source material: CD8+ T cells from PBMCs. This TCR derives from a human donor with multiple sclerosis. The genes are TRBV27 and TRBJ1-6; D is possibly TRBD1 (5 bases). For the CDR3, the DNA is TGTGCCAGCAGCAGGGCGGGGGAGGGTTCACCCCTCCACTTT. The encoded protein is CASSRAGEGSPLHF.